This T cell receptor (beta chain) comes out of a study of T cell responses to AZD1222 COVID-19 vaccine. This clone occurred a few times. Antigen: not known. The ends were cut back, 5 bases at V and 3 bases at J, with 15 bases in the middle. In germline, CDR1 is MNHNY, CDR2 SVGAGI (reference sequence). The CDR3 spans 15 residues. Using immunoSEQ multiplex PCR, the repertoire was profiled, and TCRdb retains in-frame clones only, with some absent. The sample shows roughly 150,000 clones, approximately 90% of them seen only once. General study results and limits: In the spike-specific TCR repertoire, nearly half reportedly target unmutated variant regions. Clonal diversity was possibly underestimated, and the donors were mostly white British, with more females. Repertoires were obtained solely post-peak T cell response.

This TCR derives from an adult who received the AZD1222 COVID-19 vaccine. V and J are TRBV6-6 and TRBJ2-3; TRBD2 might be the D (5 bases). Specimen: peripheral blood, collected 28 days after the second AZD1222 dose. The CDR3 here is CASSPVNGVTDTQYF. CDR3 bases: TGTGCCAGCAGTCCAGTGAACGGGGTTACAGATACGCAGTATTTT.